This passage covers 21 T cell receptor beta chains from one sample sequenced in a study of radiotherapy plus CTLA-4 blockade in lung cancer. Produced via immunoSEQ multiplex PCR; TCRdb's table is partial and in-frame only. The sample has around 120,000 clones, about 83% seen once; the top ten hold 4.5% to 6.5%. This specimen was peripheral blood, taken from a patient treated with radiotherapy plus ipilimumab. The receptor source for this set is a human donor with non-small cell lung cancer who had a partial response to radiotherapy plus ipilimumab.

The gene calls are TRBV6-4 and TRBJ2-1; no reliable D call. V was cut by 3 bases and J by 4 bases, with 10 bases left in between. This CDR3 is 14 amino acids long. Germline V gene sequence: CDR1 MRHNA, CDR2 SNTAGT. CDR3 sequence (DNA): TGTGCCAGCAGTGAAGGCAGACTTTACAATGAGCAGTTCTTC. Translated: CASSEGRLYNEQFF.

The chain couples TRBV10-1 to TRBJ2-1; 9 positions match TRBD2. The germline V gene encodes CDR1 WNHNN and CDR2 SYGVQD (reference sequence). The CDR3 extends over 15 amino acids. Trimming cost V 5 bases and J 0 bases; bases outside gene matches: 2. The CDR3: CASSHSGSSYNEQFF. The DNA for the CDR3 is TGCGCCAGCAGTCATAGCGGGAGCTCCTACAATGAGCAGTTCTTC.

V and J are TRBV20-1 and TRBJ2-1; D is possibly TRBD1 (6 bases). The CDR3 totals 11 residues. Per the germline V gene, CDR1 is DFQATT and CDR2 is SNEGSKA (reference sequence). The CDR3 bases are TGCCAGGCGGTAGGGGGCAATGAGCAGTTCTTC. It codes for CQAVGGNEQFF.

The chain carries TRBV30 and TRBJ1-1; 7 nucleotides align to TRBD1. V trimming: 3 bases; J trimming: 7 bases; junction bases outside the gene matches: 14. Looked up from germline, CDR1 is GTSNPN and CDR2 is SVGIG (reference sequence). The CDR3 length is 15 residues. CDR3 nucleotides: TGTGCCTGGAGCATAGCCAGACAGGGAAGGGATGAAGCTTTCTTT. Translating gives CAWSIARQGRDEAFF.

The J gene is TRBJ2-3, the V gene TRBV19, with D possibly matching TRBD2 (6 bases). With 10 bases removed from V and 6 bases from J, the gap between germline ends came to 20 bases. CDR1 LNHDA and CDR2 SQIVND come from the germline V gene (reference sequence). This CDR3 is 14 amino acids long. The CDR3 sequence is CATMGRGAADTQYF. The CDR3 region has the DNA TGTGCCACCATGGGGCGCGGGGCCGCTGATACGCAGTATTTT.

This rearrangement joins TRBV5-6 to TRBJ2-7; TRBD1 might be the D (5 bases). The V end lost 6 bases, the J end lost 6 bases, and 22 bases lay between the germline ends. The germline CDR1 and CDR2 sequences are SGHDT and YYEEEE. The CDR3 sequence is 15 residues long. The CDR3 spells CASTDLRAAISEQYF. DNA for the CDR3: TGTGCCAGCACCGACCTCAGGGCGGCGATCTCCGAGCAGTACTTC.

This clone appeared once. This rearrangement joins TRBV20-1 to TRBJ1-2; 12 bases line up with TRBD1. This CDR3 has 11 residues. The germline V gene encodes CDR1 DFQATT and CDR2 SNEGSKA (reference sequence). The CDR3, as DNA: TGCAGGGGACAGGGGGCCTATGGCTACACCTTC. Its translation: CRGQGAYGYTF.

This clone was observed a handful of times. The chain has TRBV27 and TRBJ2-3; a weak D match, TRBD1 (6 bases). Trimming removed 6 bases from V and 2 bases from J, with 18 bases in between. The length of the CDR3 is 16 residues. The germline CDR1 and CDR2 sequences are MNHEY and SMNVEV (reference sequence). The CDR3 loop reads CASRPSARGFTDTQYF. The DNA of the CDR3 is TGTGCCAGCAGGCCCTCCGCCAGGGGCTTCACAGATACGCAGTATTTT.

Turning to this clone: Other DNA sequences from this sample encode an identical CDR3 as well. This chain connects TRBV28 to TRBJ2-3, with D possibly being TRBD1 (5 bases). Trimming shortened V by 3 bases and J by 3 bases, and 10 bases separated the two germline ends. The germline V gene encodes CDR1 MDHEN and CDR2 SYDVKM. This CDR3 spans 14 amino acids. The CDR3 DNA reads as TGTGCCAGCAGTTTTCAGGGTTCGACAGATACGCAGTATTTT. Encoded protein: CASSFQGSTDTQYF.

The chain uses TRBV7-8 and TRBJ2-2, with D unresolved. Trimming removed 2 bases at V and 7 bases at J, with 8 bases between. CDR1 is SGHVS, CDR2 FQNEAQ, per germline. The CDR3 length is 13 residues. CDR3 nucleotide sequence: TGTGCCAGCAGCTTAATTGTTAACGGGGAGCTGTTTTTT. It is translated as CASSLIVNGELFF.

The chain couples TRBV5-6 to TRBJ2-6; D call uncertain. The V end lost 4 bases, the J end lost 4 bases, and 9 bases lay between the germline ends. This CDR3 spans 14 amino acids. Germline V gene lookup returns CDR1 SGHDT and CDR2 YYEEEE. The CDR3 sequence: CASSPPSGANVLTF. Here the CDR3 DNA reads TGTGCCAGCAGCCCCCCTTCGGGGGCCAACGTCCTGACTTTC.

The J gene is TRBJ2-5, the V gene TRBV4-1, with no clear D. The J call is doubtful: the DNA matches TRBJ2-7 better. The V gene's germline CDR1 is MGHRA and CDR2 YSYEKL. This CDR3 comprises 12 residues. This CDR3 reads CASSQDHPEQYF. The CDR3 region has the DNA TGCGCCAGCAGCCAAGATCACCCCGAGCAGTACTTC.

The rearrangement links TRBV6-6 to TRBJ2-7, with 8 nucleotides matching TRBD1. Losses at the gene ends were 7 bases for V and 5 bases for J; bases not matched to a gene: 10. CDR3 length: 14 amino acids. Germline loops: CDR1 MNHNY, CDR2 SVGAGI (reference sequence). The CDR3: CASTLPDRDHEQYF. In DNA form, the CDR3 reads TGTGCCAGCACCCTCCCGGACAGGGACCACGAGCAGTACTTC.

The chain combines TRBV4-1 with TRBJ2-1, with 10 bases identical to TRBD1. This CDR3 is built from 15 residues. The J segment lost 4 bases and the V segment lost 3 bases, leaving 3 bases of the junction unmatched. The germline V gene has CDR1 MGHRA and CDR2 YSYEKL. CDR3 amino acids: CASSQGQGKYNEQFF. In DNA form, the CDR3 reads TGCGCCAGCAGCCAGGGACAGGGGAAATACAATGAGCAGTTCTTC.

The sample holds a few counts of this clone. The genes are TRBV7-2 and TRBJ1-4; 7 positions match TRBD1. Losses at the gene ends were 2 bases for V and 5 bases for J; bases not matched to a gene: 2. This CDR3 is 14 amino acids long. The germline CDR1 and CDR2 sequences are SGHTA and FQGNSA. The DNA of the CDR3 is TGTGCCAGCAGCTTATTGGGACAGAATGAAAAACTGTTTTTT. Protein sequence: CASSLLGQNEKLFF.

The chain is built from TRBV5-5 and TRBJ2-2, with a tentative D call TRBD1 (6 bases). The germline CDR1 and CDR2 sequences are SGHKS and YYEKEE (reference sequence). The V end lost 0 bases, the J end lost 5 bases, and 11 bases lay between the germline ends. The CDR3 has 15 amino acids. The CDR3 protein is CASSLDGTITGELFF. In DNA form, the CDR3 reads TGTGCCAGCAGCTTGGATGGGACAATTACCGGGGAGCTGTTTTTT. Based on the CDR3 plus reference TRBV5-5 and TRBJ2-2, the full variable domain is DAGVTQSPTHLIKTRGQQVTLRCSPISGHKSVSWYQQVLGQGPQFIFQYYEKEERGRGNFPDRFSARQFPNYSSELNVNALLLGDSALYLCASSLDGTITGELFFGEGSRLTVL.

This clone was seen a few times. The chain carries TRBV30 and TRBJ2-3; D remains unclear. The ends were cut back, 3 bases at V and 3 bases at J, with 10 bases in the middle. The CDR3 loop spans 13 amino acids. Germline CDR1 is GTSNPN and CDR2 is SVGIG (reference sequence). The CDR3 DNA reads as TGTGCCTGGAGGCAGCGTCAGACAGATACGCAGTATTTT. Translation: CAWRQRQTDTQYF.

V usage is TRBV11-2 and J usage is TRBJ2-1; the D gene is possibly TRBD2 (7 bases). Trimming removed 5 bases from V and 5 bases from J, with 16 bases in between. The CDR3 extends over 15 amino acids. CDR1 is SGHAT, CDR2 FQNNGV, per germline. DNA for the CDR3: TGTGCCAGCAGCGCGGGGAGGGGGGGCAACAATGAGCAGTTCTTC. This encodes CASSAGRGGNNEQFF.

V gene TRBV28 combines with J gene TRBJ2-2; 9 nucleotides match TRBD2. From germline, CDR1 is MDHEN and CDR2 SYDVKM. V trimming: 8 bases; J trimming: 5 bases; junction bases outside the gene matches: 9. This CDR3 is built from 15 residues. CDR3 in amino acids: CASWGRSGSTGELFF. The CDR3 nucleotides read TGTGCCAGCTGGGGACGTAGCGGGAGTACCGGGGAGCTGTTTTTT.

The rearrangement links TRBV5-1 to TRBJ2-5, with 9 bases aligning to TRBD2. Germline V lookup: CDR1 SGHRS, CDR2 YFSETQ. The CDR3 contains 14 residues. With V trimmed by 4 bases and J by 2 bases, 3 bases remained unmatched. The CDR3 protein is CASSPTSGQETQYF. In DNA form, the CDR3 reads TGCGCCAGCAGCCCGACTAGCGGTCAAGAGACCCAGTACTTC.

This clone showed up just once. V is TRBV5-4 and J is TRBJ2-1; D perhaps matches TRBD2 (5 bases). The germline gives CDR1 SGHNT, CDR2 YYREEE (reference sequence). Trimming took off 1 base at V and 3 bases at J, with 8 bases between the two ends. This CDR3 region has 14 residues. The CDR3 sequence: CASSLIGDYNEQFF. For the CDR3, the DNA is TGTGCCAGCAGCTTGATCGGGGACTACAATGAGCAGTTCTTC.